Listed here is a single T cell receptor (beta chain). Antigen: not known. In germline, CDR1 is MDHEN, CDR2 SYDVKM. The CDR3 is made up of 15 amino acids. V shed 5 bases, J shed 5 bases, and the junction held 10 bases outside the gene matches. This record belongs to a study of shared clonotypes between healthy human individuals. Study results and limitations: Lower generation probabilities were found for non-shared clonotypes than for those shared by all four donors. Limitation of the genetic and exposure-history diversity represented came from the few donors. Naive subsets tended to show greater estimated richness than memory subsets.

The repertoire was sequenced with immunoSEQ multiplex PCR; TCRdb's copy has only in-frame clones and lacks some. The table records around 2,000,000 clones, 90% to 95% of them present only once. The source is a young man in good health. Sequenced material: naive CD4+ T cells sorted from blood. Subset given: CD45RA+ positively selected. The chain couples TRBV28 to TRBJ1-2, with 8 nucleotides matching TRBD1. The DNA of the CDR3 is TGTGCCAGCAGTCCGCCGACAGGGGAGAGATATGGCTACACCTTC. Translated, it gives CASSPPTGERYGYTF.